One sample yielded the 21 T cell receptor beta chains listed below, sequenced in a study of T cells expressing NK-cell markers. TCRdb reprocessed the 5' RACE reads and keeps a single row for each CDR3 protein, giving no DNA. The sample totals roughly 170,000 distinct CDR3 sequences. Specimen: blood T cells: a sorted CD56 or NKG2C T cell subset, CD4+ or CD8+ T cells, or bulk PBMC T cells (not recorded which). Receptor source: a woman aged 18 to 75 in good health.

The chain employs TRBV4-1 and TRBJ2-3; TCRdb indicates TRBD1, and absent DNA this call remains unverified. CDR1 MGHRA and CDR2 YSYEKL come from the germline V gene. There are 16 residues in the CDR3. CDR3 sequence reads: CASSQRRPASTDTQYF.

The rearrangement links TRBV7-6 to TRBJ2-2; the D call of TRBD2 rests on TCRdb alone, since no DNA is present to check it. From germline, CDR1 is SGHVS and CDR2 FNYEAQ. The CDR3 loop spans 17 amino acids. The CDR3 reads CASSPRLAGYNTGELFF.

V usage is TRBV12-5 and J usage is TRBJ2-7; TCRdb selects TRBD1, and the lack of DNA leaves this call unchecked. Germline CDR1 reads LGHNT; CDR2 reads FRNRAP. The CDR3 consists of 15 residues. This CDR3 is CASGFPGQGAYEQYF. The variable domain in full, with the rest retrieved from reference TRBV12-5 and TRBJ2-7, is DARVTQTPRHKVTEMGQEVTMRCQPILGHNTVFWYRQTMMQGLELLAYFRNRAPLDDSGMPKDRFSAEMPDATLATLKIQPSEPRDSAVYFCASGFPGQGAYEQYFGPGTRLTVT.

The chain links TRBV27 to TRBJ2-5; TCRdb selects TRBD1, and the lack of DNA leaves this call unchecked. Germline-derived CDR1 and CDR2 are MNHEY and SMNVEV (reference sequence). The CDR3 runs to 13 residues. The CDR3 protein is CASAWGGQETQYF.

V is TRBV5-1 and J is TRBJ2-6; TCRdb names TRBD1, which stays unverified in the absence of DNA. This CDR3 spans 16 amino acids. From germline, CDR1 is SGHRS and CDR2 YFSETQ. The CDR3 loop reads CASSLVWDAGANVLTF.

The chain links TRBV2 to TRBJ2-7. This CDR3 contains 11 residues. Germline V gene sequence: CDR1 SNHLY, CDR2 FYNNEI. The CDR3 is CASRDESEQYF.

This chain links TRBV5-1 with TRBJ2-7; the D call of TRBD2 rests on TCRdb alone, since no DNA is present to check it. Germline CDR1 SGHRS, CDR2 YFSETQ. This CDR3 has 15 amino acids. CDR3 region: CASSLAVAGGGEQYF.

The rearrangement joins TRBV20-1 to TRBJ1-5. The CDR3 extends over 14 amino acids. Germline lookup yields CDR1 DFQATT and CDR2 SNEGSKA (reference sequence). CDR3 loop: CSALDGYSNQPQHF.

This chain joins TRBV3-1 and TRBJ2-2. The CDR3 extends over 14 amino acids. The germline V gene has CDR1 LGHDT and CDR2 YNNKEL (reference sequence). CDR3 residues: CASSQARYTGELFF.

This chain links TRBV3-1 with TRBJ2-7. The CDR3 extends over 13 amino acids. From germline, CDR1 is LGHDT and CDR2 YNNKEL (reference sequence). CDR3: CASSSGGTFEQYF.

The chain employs TRBV20-1 and TRBJ1-6; TCRdb indicates TRBD1, and absent DNA this call remains unverified. CDR3 size: 17 residues. Germline V CDR1 and CDR2: DFQATT, SNEGSKA (reference sequence). The CDR3 sequence: CSAWDRSKSSYNSPLHF.

This chain joins TRBV7-8 and TRBJ2-1; absent DNA, TCRdb's TRBD1 call cannot be checked. The CDR3 is 13 amino acids. Germline V gene sequence: CDR1 SGHVS, CDR2 FQNEAQ. CDR3 protein: CASSDNRYNEQFF. Looking up the rest from reference TRBV7-8 and TRBJ2-1 gives the full variable domain: GAGVSQSPRYKVAKRGQDVALRCDPISGHVSLFWYQQALGQGPEFLTYFQNEAQLDKSGLPSDRFFAERPEGSVSTLKIQRTQQEDSAVYLCASSDNRYNEQFFGPGTRLTVL.

The genes are TRBV11-2 and TRBJ1-1; without DNA, the TCRdb call of TRBD1 cannot be checked. CDR3 length: 13 residues. CDR1 and CDR2 (germline): SGHAT, FQNNGV. Here the CDR3 reads CASSSRTLLWAFF.

The chain recombines TRBV12-5 with TRBJ2-2. CDR1 and CDR2 from the germline V gene are LGHNT and FRNRAP. CDR3 length: 14 residues. CDR3 residues: CASGLGSWVGELFF.

The rearrangement links TRBV20-1 to TRBJ1-2. CDR1 and CDR2 from the germline V gene are DFQATT and SNEGSKA (reference sequence). This CDR3 has 13 residues. CDR3 sequence reads: CSASVRAGISYTF.

This sequence joins TRBV12-3 or TRBV12-4 and TRBJ2-3; TCRdb's D call of TRBD1 is untestable without DNA. This CDR3 is 14 amino acids long. CDR3 amino acids: CASRSGGEADTQYF.

The chain carries TRBV5-1 and TRBJ2-3; TCRdb's assignment of TRBD2 cannot be checked, as there is no DNA. The length of the CDR3 is 13 residues. Looked up from germline, CDR1 is SGHRS and CDR2 is YFSETQ. CDR3 residues: CASSPLGEGTQYF.

The chain is built from TRBV2 and TRBJ2-3; TCRdb selects TRBD2, and the lack of DNA leaves this call unchecked. The CDR3 spans 14 residues. Germline CDR1 reads SNHLY; CDR2 reads FYNNEI. The CDR3 loop is CASSGTSYSDTQYF.

Here the CDR3 reads CASSPDAGRTQYF. This chain uses TRBV18 with TRBJ2-5. The CDR3 runs to 13 residues. Looked up from germline, CDR1 is KGHSH and CDR2 is LQKENI.

The chain joins TRBV29-1 to TRBJ1-1; TCRdb proposes TRBD1, but this gene call is untestable without DNA. CDR1 is SQVTM and CDR2 is ANQGSEA in the germline V gene. The length of the CDR3 is 14 residues. CDR3 protein: CSVESDQGGTEAFF.

Here the CDR3 reads CATATPGTGVTDTQYF. V is TRBV24-1 and J is TRBJ2-3; TCRdb reports TRBD1, a call that lacks DNA to check it against. This CDR3 has 16 amino acids. The V gene's germline CDR1 is KGHDR and CDR2 SFDVKD.